This entry describes one T cell receptor beta chain. Germline values: CDR1 SGDLS, CDR2 YYNGEE. V was trimmed by 5 bases and J by 1 base, leaving 10 bases between them. The CDR3 is 13 residues long. These data belong to a study of blood T cell repertoires in COVID-19. TCRdb's copy holds only in-frame clones and misses some; the assay was immunoSEQ multiplex PCR. The repertoire holds fewer than 250,000 clones, with 80% to 95% as singletons. The chain joins TRBV9 to TRBJ2-7; tentatively, D is TRBD1 (7 bases). The clonotype was recovered from a man under 40 with COVID-19, enrolled during active disease. Sequenced material: peripheral blood. CDR3 sequence reads: CASSSGGSYEQYF. The CDR3 region has the DNA TGTGCCAGCAGTTCAGGGGGGTCCTACGAGCAGTACTTC.